Sequencing of this T cell receptor (beta chain) was carried out in a study of blood T cell repertoires in COVID-19. Study-wide background: Acute-phase and convalescent COVID-19 samples originated in the United States, Italy and Spain. From T cells, B-cell-depleted T cells, or PBMCs came the material, which was cDNA or gDNA.

A Seattle source enrolled patients during active infection and followed them longitudinally. As processed by the authors: It was from reference gene primer amplification that nucleated cell counts were estimated. The table came from immunoSEQ multiplex PCR; TCRdb's copy has only in-frame clones and leaves some out. For V, J and clone size, that table is used; D and trimming come from the DNA. The data show some 290,000 clones, roughly 90% seen once. This clonotype was sampled from a woman aged 25 to 45 with COVID-19, enrolled during active disease. Sequencing was performed on peripheral blood.

The CDR3 bases are TGCGCCAGCCCCCTTCGGGCGGGGGACACTGGAAACACCATATATTTT. It yields the protein CASPLRAGDTGNTIYF. J is TRBJ1-3 and V is TRBV4-1; D possibly corresponds to TRBD1 (6 bases). The germline V and J ends were trimmed by 8 bases and 2 bases, with 19 bases remaining between them. The CDR3 has 16 amino acids. Looked up from germline, CDR1 is MGHRA and CDR2 is YSYEKL.